This entry lists 8 T cell receptor beta chains sequenced from one sample in a study of CD8 T cells in Susac syndrome. RNA amounts of roughly 0.5 to 1 ug underwent reverse transcription with random hexamers. TCRdb processed the immunoSEQ multiplex PCR reads anew with MiXCR; each CDR3 protein has one entry. The sample contains around 130,000 distinct CDR3 sequences, approximately 94% of which appear only once. The material sequenced was CD4+ T cells from PBMCs. The source is a human donor in good health.

The chain uses TRBV3-1 and TRBJ2-5; possibly TRBD1 for D (7 bases). Trimming pared 4 bases from V and 2 bases from J, leaving 14 bases between. Looked up from germline, CDR1 is LGHDT and CDR2 is YNNKEL (reference sequence). This CDR3 has 15 residues. CDR3 sequence: CASSPSAGGQETQYF. The CDR3 region has the DNA TGTGCCAGCAGCCCTTCCGCAGGGGGGCAAGAGACCCAGTACTTC.

This chain links TRBV4-3 with TRBJ1-4, with a weak D call TRBD1 (5 bases). CDR1 is LGHNA, CDR2 YSLEER, per germline. V lost 1 base and J lost 5, with 11 bases in between. CDR3 length: 15 amino acids. The CDR3 DNA sequence: TGCGCCAGCAGCCAAGGGACCAGGGCAAATGAAAAACTGTTTTTT. Protein sequence: CASSQGTRANEKLFF.

The rearrangement uses TRBV28 and TRBJ2-7, with TRBD2 matching over 13 bases. The CDR3 has 14 residues. V shed 5 bases, J shed 4 bases, and the junction held 2 bases outside the gene matches. CDR1 and CDR2 (germline): MDHEN, SYDVKM. Here the CDR3 DNA reads TGTGCCAGCAGTCAGGGACTAGCGGGGTACGAGCAGTACTTC. Translation gives CASSQGLAGYEQYF. The full variable domain, completed using reference TRBV28 and TRBJ2-7, is DVKVTQSSRYLVKRTGEKVFLECVQDMDHENMFWYRQDPGLGLRLIYFSYDVKMKEKGDIPEGYSVSREKKERFSLILESASTNQTSMYLCASSQGLAGYEQYFGPGTRLTVT.

CDR3 in amino acids: CATGQDNEQFF. As DNA, the CDR3 is TGTGCCACCGGACAGGACAATGAGCAGTTCTTC. The V gene is TRBV6-6, the J gene TRBJ2-1; 7 bases line up with TRBD1. Germline loops: CDR1 MNHNY, CDR2 SVGAGI (reference sequence). This CDR3 contains 11 residues. The V gene end was trimmed by 10 bases and the J gene end by 5 bases; junction bases not matched to a gene: 2.

The V and J genes are TRBV20-1 and TRBJ2-7; weak D call: TRBD2 (5 bases). CDR3 length: 14 residues. Between the trimmed V and J ends, which lost 0 bases and 4 bases, there was a span of 13 bases. The germline V gene has CDR1 DFQATT and CDR2 SNEGSKA (reference sequence). CDR3 in amino acids: CSAREPRRGYEQYF. The CDR3 DNA is TGCAGTGCTAGAGAACCCCGTCGGGGTTACGAGCAGTACTTC.

The table lists this clonotype with a count of one. The genes are TRBV4-2 and TRBJ2-2, with TRBD2 matching 12 bases. CDR1 and CDR2 from the germline V gene are LGHNA and YNFKEQ. This CDR3 is 16 amino acids long. The junction had 3 bases not matched to a gene; V was cut back by 1 base and J by 6 bases. Here the CDR3 DNA reads TGTGCCAGCAGCCAAGGACTAGCGGGAGTGTCCGGGGAGCTGTTTTTT. Its translation is CASSQGLAGVSGELFF.

CDR3: CSARDGASRDTQYF. The CDR3 nucleotides are TGCAGTGCTAGAGACGGGGCCTCCCGTGATACGCAGTATTTT. The rearrangement uses TRBV20-1 and TRBJ2-3; D could derive from TRBD1 or TRBD2 (5 bases each). The CDR3 spans 14 residues. V was clipped by 0 bases and J by 6 bases, with 13 bases between them. Looked up from germline, CDR1 is DFQATT and CDR2 is SNEGSKA (reference sequence).

The chain couples TRBV28 to TRBJ2-7; D not resolved. From germline, CDR1 is MDHEN and CDR2 SYDVKM. The CDR3 is made up of 12 amino acids. The V end was cut by 10 bases, the J end by 2 bases, with 12 bases between. The CDR3 protein is CATFDQTYEQYF. The CDR3 bases are TGTGCCACTTTCGACCAAACCTACGAGCAGTACTTC.